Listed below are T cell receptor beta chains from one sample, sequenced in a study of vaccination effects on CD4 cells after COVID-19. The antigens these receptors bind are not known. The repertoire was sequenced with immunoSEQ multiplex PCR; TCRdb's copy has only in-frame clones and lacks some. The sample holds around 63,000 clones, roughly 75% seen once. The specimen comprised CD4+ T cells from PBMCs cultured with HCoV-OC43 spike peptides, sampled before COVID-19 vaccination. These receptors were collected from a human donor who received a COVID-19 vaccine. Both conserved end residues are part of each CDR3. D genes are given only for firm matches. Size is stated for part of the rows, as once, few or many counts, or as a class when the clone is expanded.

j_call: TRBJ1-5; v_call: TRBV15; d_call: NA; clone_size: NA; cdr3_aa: CATSRGGRSNQPQHF; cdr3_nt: TGTGCCACCAGCAGAGGGGGCCGCAGCAATCAGCCCCAGCATTTT
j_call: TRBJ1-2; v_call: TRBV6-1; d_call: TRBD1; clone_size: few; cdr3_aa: CASSEARSPLQGQRDGYTF; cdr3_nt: TGTGCCAGCAGTGAAGCGCGTTCTCCCCTACAGGGGCAGCGGGATGGCTACACCTTC
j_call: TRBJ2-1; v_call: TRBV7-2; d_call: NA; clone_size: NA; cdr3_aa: CASSLTRTYNEQFF; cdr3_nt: TGTGCCAGCAGCTTAACCCGCACCTACAATGAGCAGTTCTTC
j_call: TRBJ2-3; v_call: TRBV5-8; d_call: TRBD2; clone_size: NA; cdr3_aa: CASSRGTSGGDYTDTQYF; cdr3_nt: TGTGCCAGCAGCAGAGGGACTAGCGGGGGGGATTACACAGATACGCAGTATTTT
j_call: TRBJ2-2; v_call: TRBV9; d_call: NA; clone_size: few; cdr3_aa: CASMEAANTGELFF; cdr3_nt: TGTGCCAGCATGGAGGCTGCAAACACCGGGGAGCTGTTTTTT
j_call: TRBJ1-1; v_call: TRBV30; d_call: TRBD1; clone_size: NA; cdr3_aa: CARLGQGNTEAFF; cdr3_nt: TGTGCGCGGTTGGGACAGGGGAACACTGAAGCTTTCTTT
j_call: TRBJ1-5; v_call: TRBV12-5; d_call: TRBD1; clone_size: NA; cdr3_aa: CASGPTGGQPQHF; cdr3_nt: TGTGCTAGTGGGCCAACAGGGGGTCAGCCCCAGCATTTT
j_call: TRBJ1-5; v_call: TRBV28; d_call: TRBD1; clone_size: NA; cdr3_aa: CASTHRDRTQPQHF; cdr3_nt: TGTGCCAGCACCCACCGGGACAGGACCCAGCCCCAGCATTTT
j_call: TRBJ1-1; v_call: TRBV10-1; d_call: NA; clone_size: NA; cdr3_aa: CASSETRGTEAFF; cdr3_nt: TGCGCCAGCAGTGAGACACGGGGGACTGAAGCTTTCTTT
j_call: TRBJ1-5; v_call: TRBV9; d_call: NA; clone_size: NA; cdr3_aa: CASSVGPDANQPQHF; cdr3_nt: TGTGCCAGCAGCGTAGGACCCGACGCCAATCAGCCCCAGCATTTT
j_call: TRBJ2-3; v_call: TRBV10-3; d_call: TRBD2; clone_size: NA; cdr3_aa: CAINTRGAGKDTQYF; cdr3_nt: TGTGCCATCAATACGCGGGGGGCCGGTAAAGATACGCAGTATTTT
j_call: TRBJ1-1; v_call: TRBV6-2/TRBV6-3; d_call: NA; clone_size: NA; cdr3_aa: CASSYDGNTEAFF; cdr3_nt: TGTGCCAGCAGTTACGACGGGAACACTGAAGCTTTCTTT
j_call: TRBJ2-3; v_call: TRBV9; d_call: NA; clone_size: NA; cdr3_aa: CASSPRVGDFPPGTQYF; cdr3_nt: TGTGCCAGCAGCCCGAGGGTTGGGGACTTCCCTCCCGGGACGCAGTATTTT
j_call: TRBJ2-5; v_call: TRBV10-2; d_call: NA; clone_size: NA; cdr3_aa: CASSELVREFVGTQYF; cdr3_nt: TGCGCCAGCAGTGAGTTGGTCAGGGAGTTTGTGGGGACCCAGTACTTC
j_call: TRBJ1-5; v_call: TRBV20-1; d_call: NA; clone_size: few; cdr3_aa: CSASSGINQPQHF; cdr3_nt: TGCAGTGCTAGTTCCGGAATCAATCAGCCCCAGCATTTT
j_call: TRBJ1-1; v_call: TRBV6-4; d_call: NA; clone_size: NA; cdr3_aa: CASSERAGAFF; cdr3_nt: TGTGCCAGCAGTGAACGGGCTGGAGCTTTCTTT
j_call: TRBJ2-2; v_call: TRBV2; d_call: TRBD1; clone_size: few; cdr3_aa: CASGTGENTGELFF; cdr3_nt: TGTGCCAGCGGAACAGGGGAGAACACCGGGGAGCTGTTTTTT
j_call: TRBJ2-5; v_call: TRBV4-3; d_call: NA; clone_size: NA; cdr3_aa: CASSGRTSLGAQYF; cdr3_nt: TGCGCCAGCAGCGGACGGACCTCATTGGGGGCCCAGTACTTC
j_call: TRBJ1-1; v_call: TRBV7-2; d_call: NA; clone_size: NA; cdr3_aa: CASSLVARTEAFF; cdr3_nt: TGTGCCAGCAGCTTAGTGGCGCGCACTGAAGCTTTCTTT
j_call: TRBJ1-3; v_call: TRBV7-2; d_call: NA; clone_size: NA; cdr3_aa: CASSLGRGNTIYF; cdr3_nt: TGTGCCAGCAGCTTAGGCCGGGGGAACACCATATATTTT
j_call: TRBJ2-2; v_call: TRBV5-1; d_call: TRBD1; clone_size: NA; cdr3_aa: CASSLRTGANTGELFF; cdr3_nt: TGCGCCAGCAGCCTCAGGACAGGGGCTAACACCGGGGAGCTGTTTTTT
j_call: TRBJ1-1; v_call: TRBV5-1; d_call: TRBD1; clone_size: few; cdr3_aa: CASSATGTGAYTEAFF; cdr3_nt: TGCGCCAGCAGCGCTACCGGGACAGGGGCGTACACTGAAGCTTTCTTT
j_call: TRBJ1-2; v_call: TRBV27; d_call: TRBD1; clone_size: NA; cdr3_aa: CASSSRLTGENYGYTF; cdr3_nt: TGTGCCAGCAGTTCGCGGCTTACAGGGGAGAACTATGGCTACACCTTC
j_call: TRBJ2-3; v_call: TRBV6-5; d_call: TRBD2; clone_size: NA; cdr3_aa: CASSYSTLAGDDTQYF; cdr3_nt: TGTGCCAGCAGTTACTCGACACTAGCGGGGGACGATACGCAGTATTTT
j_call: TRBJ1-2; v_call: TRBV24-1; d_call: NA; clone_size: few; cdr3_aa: CATSDPNASGSSYTF; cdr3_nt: TGTGCCACCAGTGACCCGAATGCCTCGGGCTCTAGCTACACCTTC
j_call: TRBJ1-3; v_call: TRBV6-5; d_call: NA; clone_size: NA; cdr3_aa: CASSLFRTGNTIYF; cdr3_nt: TGTGCCAGCAGTTTATTCCGGACCGGAAACACCATATATTTT
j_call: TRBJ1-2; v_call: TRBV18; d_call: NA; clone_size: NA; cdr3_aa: CASSQGGGYGYTF; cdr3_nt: TGTGCCAGCTCACAGGGAGGAGGCTATGGCTACACCTTC
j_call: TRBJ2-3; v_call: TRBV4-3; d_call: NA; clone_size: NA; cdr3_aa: CASSQEGSTDTQYF; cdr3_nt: TGCGCCAGCAGCCAAGAGGGCAGCACAGATACGCAGTATTTT
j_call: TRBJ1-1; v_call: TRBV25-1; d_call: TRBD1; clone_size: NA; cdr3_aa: CASQDRSNTEAFF; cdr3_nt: TGTGCCAGCCAGGACAGGTCGAACACTGAAGCTTTCTTT
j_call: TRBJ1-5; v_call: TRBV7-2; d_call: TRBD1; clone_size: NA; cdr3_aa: CASSSGSTGDQPQHF; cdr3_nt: TGTGCCAGCAGCTCAGGATCTACAGGGGATCAGCCCCAGCATTTT
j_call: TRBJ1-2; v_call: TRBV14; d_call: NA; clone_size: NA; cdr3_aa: CASSQSRQVSNYGYTF; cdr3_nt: TGTGCCAGCAGCCAATCTCGGCAGGTCTCTAACTATGGCTACACCTTC
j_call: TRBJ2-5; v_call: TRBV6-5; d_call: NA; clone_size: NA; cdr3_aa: CASSWTLGEGETQYF; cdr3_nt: TGTGCCAGCAGTTGGACGTTGGGGGAAGGAGAGACCCAGTACTTC
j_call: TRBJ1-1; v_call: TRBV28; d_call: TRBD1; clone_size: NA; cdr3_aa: CASRGGDRGFVTEAFF; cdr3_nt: TGTGCCAGCAGGGGGGGGGACAGGGGTTTTGTCACTGAAGCTTTCTTT
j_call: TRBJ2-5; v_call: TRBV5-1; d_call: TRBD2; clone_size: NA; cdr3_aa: CASTSGTSKETQYF; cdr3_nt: TGCGCCAGCACTTCCGGGACTAGTAAAGAGACCCAGTACTTC
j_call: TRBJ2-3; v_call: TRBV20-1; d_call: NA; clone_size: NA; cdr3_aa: CSASQGPDTQYF; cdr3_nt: TGCAGTGCTAGTCAGGGGCCAGATACGCAGTATTTT
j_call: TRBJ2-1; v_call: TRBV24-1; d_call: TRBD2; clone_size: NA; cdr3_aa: CATSRGGSYNEQFF; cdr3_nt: TGTGCCACCAGTCGCGGGGGCTCCTACAATGAGCAGTTCTTC
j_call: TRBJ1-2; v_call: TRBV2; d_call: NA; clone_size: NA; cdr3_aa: CASSRMTYGYTF; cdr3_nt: TGTGCCAGCAGCCGCATGACTTATGGCTACACCTTC
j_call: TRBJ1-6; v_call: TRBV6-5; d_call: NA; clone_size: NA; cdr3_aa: CASKNGDSPLHF; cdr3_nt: TGTGCCAGCAAGAATGGGGATTCACCCCTCCACTTT
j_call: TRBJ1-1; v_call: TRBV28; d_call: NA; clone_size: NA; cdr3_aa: CASSFRGTEAFF; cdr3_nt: TGTGCCAGCAGTTTTAGGGGCACTGAAGCTTTCTTT
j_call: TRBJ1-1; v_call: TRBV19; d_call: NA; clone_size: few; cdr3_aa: CASSGTGTAKLEAFF; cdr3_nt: TGTGCCAGTAGTGGAACCGGGACCGCGAAACTTGAAGCTTTCTTT
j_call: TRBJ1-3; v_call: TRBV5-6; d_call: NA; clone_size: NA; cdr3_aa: CASSLLGRTSGNTIYF; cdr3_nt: TGTGCCAGCAGCTTGTTGGGCCGGACCTCTGGAAACACCATATATTTT